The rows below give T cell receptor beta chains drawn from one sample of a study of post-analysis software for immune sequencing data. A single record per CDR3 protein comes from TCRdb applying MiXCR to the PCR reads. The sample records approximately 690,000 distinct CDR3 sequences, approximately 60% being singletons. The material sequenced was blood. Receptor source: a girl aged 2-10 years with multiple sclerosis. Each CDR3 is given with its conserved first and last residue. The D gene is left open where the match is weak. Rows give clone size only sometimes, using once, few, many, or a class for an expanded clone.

TGTGCCAGCAGCCAAGGAACCCTGGGAGATACAGATACGCAGTATTTT	CASSQGTLGDTDTQYF	.	TRBJ2-3	.	TRBV4-2
TGCGCCAGCAGCCAGAGGGCTAGCGGGAAATACACAGATACGCAGTATTTT	CASSQRASGKYTDTQYF	.	TRBJ2-3	TRBD2	TRBV4-3
TGTGCCAGCGGCCCAAGCGGACTAGCGGGACCCCCCTACGAGCAGTACTTC	CASGPSGLAGPPYEQYF	.	TRBJ2-7	TRBD2	TRBV6-2/TRBV6-3
TGTGCCAGCACGGGGGCGGCCAAAAACATTCAGTACTTC	CASTGAAKNIQYF	few	TRBJ2-4	.	TRBV28
TGCGCCAGCAGCGGGGGACTGACAGGCTCCTACGAGCAGTACTTC	CASSGGLTGSYEQYF	few	TRBJ2-7	.	TRBV5-1
TGTGCCAGCAGCCGCAGGGGGTCCCGCTCCCCCCCAGATACGCAGTATTTT	CASSRRGSRSPPDTQYF	.	TRBJ2-3	TRBD1	TRBV7-2
TGTGCTAGTGGTTTGACAGGGGTTCGCTATGGCTACACCTTC	CASGLTGVRYGYTF	.	TRBJ1-2	TRBD1	TRBV12-5
TGCAGTGCTAGAGAGGCTGAAGCTTTCTTT	CSAREAEAFF	.	TRBJ1-1	.	TRBV20-1
TGTGCCAGCAGCCCTTTTCAGCCGGGGGTGGGCACAGATACGCAGTATTTT	CASSPFQPGVGTDTQYF	.	TRBJ2-3	.	TRBV3-1
TGCAGTGTTTTGCCTAGGGGAAATTCCTACAATGAGCAGTTCTTC	CSVLPRGNSYNEQFF	.	TRBJ2-1	.	TRBV29-1
TGCAGCGTTGACGACGGCACCTCCTACGAGCAGTACTTC	CSVDDGTSYEQYF	.	TRBJ2-7	.	TRBV29-1
TGTGCCAGCAGCTCACTCCCGGGACAGGGGACCGCCTACGAGCAGTACTTC	CASSSLPGQGTAYEQYF	.	TRBJ2-7	TRBD1	TRBV11-2
TGTGCCAGCAGCCAAGGGGCTAGCGGACACAATGAGCAGTTCTTC	CASSQGASGHNEQFF	.	TRBJ2-1	TRBD2	TRBV4-2
TGTGCCAGCAAAGAGGGACGCGGCTATGGCTACACCTTC	CASKEGRGYGYTF	.	TRBJ1-2	.	TRBV2
TGTGCCAGCAGACCTCTAGCGGGGCAACAAGAGACCCAGTACTTC	CASRPLAGQQETQYF	few	TRBJ2-5	TRBD2	TRBV6-6
TGTGCCAGCAGCCAAGTGGCGGCCCGGGGTTCACCCCTCCACTTT	CASSQVAARGSPLHF	.	TRBJ1-6	.	TRBV4-2
TGTGCCAGCAGGCTGACTAGCGGGGGAAATGAGCAGTTCTTC	CASRLTSGGNEQFF	.	TRBJ2-1	TRBD2	TRBV7-9
TGTGCCAGCAGCGTAGTGGGGACTAGCGGGTCATACACCGGGGAGCTGTTTTTT	CASSVVGTSGSYTGELFF	.	TRBJ2-2	TRBD2	TRBV9
TGCAGCGTTGAATCCGGGGATACGCAGTATTTT	CSVESGDTQYF	.	TRBJ2-3	.	TRBV29-1
TGCAGTGCTATTGCAGGGTCCAATCAGCCCCAGCATTTT	CSAIAGSNQPQHF	.	TRBJ1-5	.	TRBV20-1
TGCGCCAGCAGCCAAGATCCCGGGGGTGGGAAGCCCCAGCATTTT	CASSQDPGGGKPQHF	.	TRBJ1-5	.	TRBV4-1
TGTGTCAGCAGCCTTAGACAGGCGTTCTATGGCTACACCTTC	CVSSLRQAFYGYTF	.	TRBJ1-2	.	TRBV11-2
TGCAGTGCTAGAGATTCCCAACTAGCGTCCGAGACCCAGTACTTC	CSARDSQLASETQYF	.	TRBJ2-5	TRBD2	TRBV20-1
TGTGCCAGCAGCTTAGGGGGAGGGCGGTCAGATACGCAGTATTTT	CASSLGGGRSDTQYF	.	TRBJ2-3	TRBD2	TRBV7-3
TGTGCCAGCAGCTTACTACAGGGACTAGCGTTCGACGAGCAGTACTTC	CASSLLQGLAFDEQYF	.	TRBJ2-7	TRBD2	TRBV5-6
TGTGCCAGCGGCCGTTCGACAGGTAGGCCCCACTATGGCTACACCTTC	CASGRSTGRPHYGYTF	.	TRBJ1-2	.	TRBV7-7
TGCGCCAGCAGCACTGGACAGCCCTACGAGCAGTACTTC	CASSTGQPYEQYF	.	TRBJ2-7	.	TRBV5-1
TGTGCCAGCAGCCCTCAGGGAAATCCGAAAGCAGCCTACGAGCAGTACTTC	CASSPQGNPKAAYEQYF	.	TRBJ2-7	.	TRBV7-8
TGCAGCGCTGGACAGGGGGAGACCGAGCAGTACTTC	CSAGQGETEQYF	.	TRBJ2-7	TRBD1	TRBV29-1
TGCAGTGCTAGGGGACAGAGCTCTGGGGCCAACGTCCTGACTTTC	CSARGQSSGANVLTF	few	TRBJ2-6	TRBD1	TRBV20-1
TGTGCCATCGGAGGACCGGGACTAGCGGGAGGGCCAGGGGGGGATGAGCAGTTCTTC	CAIGGPGLAGGPGGDEQFF	.	TRBJ2-1	TRBD2	TRBV10-3
TGTGCCAGCAGCTACCGGGACATTTTGCTCGGGGAGACCCAGTACTTC	CASSYRDILLGETQYF	.	TRBJ2-5	.	TRBV7-2
TGTGCCAGCTCACCGAGTCGGGATTCACCCCTCCACTTT	CASSPSRDSPLHF	.	TRBJ1-6	.	TRBV18
TGTGCCAGCAGTCAACATATTAGCGGGGGAGCCCTCCAAGAGACCCAGTACTTC	CASSQHISGGALQETQYF	once	TRBJ2-5	TRBD2	TRBV6-2/TRBV6-3
TGCAGTGCTTTACACCGACGGGGGGGGAATGAGCAGTACTTC	CSALHRRGGNEQYF	.	TRBJ2-7	TRBD2	TRBV20-1
TGTGCCAGTAGTTACAGGATGAACACTGAAGCTTTCTTT	CASSYRMNTEAFF	few	TRBJ1-1	.	TRBV6-5
TGCGCCAGCAGCTTGAGAACGGTGGTCCCCTACAATGAGCAGTTCTTC	CASSLRTVVPYNEQFF	few	TRBJ2-1	.	TRBV5-1
TGTGCCAGCAGCCGACAGGGGGTGAACGAGCAGTACTTC	CASSRQGVNEQYF	.	TRBJ2-7	TRBD1	TRBV7-2
TGTGCCAGCAGGTCTAGCGGCCAGACCTACGAGCAGTACTTC	CASRSSGQTYEQYF	few	TRBJ2-7	TRBD2	TRBV6-5
TGCAGTGCGACCGGGACTAGCGTCTCCTACGAGCAGTACTTC	CSATGTSVSYEQYF	.	TRBJ2-7	TRBD2	TRBV20-1
TGTGCCAGCAGCGTAGATTCCTATGGTGGCCTGGAGACCCAGTACTTC	CASSVDSYGGLETQYF	few	TRBJ2-5	.	TRBV9
TGTGCCAGCAGCCCTGACTACTTCTACGTCGGGCAGTACTTC	CASSPDYFYVGQYF	few	TRBJ2-5	.	TRBV12-3/TRBV12-4
TGTGCCAGCAGCTTGGTGGCACCTGAAAAACTGTTTTTT	CASSLVAPEKLFF	.	TRBJ1-4	.	TRBV5-8
TGTGCCAGCAGTGAGCAGCACACAGATACGCAGTATTTT	CASSEQHTDTQYF	.	TRBJ2-3	.	TRBV25-1
TGCAGTGCTAGGACTAGCGGGAGCATAGAGACCCAGTACTTC	CSARTSGSIETQYF	.	TRBJ2-5	TRBD2	TRBV20-1
TGCAGTGCTAGAGCTAGCGGGAGTATAACCGGGGAGCGGTTTTTT	CSARASGSITGERFF	.	TRBJ2-2	TRBD2	TRBV20-1
TGTGCCAGCAGGAAAGGACTAGCGGGGGAGTGGGAGACCCAGTACTTC	CASRKGLAGEWETQYF	.	TRBJ2-5	TRBD2	TRBV28
TGTGCCAGCAGCTTAAGGTCTGGGGACAATGAAGCTTTCTTT	CASSLRSGDNEAFF	.	TRBJ1-1	.	TRBV7-9
TGTGTCAGCAGCCAAGATGAAGCGGACGACTCCTACGAGCAGTACTTC	CVSSQDEADDSYEQYF	few	TRBJ2-7	.	TRBV4-2
TGTGCCAGCAGTTTCGTAGCCGGGGACCAAGAGACCCAGTACTTC	CASSFVAGDQETQYF	.	TRBJ2-5	.	TRBV12-3/TRBV12-4
TGCGCCAGCAGCTTGGGTCTAGCGGTGACAGATACGCAGTATTTT	CASSLGLAVTDTQYF	.	TRBJ2-3	TRBD2	TRBV5-1
TGTGCCAGCAGCTCCAACCCGGGCACTGAAGCTTTCTTT	CASSSNPGTEAFF	few	TRBJ1-1	.	TRBV7-2
TGCGCCAGCAGCGTGGGGGCGCGTGAGACCCAGTACTTC	CASSVGARETQYF	once	TRBJ2-5	.	TRBV5-1
TGCAGTGCACAACAAGCGGGCCTTGTTCATACGCAGTATTTT	CSAQQAGLVHTQYF	.	TRBJ2-3	.	TRBV20-1
TGTGCCTGGAGTGTACAAGGTGATGAGCAGTTCTTC	CAWSVQGDEQFF	.	TRBJ2-1	.	TRBV30